This T cell receptor (beta chain) stems from a study of T-cell reconstitution after alpha-beta-depleted transplantation in children. Overall study findings and caveats: Some patients' high day-60 TCRbeta diversity was traced to surviving recipient T cells and thymic progenitors. From newly produced T cells came most of the T-cell counts and diversity one year after transplant.

The TCRbeta library incorporated unique molecular identifiers. MiXCR was run by TCRdb on the PCR reads, yielding one entry per CDR3 protein. The sample holds 500,000 or so distinct CDR3 sequences; roughly 11% are singletons and the top ten take roughly 15%. Trimming cost V 0 bases and J 3 bases, with 9 bases left between them. The germline CDR1 and CDR2 sequences are SGHRS and YFSETQ. CDR3 length equals 14 residues. This clonotype was seen at least ten times. Its antigen remains unidentified. This chain uses TRBV5-1 with TRBJ2-5; D remains unclear. This TCR was sampled from a female patient aged 2 to 10 who had a stem cell transplant for aplastic anemia, so the T cells may come from the graft donor. The sample in question was PBMCs, mostly from graft donor cells, obtained 180 days after TCRalphabeta/CD19-depleted stem cell transplant. The CDR3 reads CASSLEGGKETQYF. CDR3 coding DNA: TGCGCCAGCAGCTTGGAGGGCGGAAAAGAGACCCAGTACTTC.